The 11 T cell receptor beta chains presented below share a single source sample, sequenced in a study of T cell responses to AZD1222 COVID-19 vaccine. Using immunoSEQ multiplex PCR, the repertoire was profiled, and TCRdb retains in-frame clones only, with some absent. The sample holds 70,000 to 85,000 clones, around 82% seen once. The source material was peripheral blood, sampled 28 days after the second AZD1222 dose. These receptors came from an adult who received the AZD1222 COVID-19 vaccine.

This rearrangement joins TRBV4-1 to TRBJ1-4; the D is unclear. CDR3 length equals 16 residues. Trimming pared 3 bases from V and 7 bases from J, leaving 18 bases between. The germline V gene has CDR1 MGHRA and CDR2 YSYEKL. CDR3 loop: CASSQVMGRKVEKLFF. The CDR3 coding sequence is TGCGCCAGCAGCCAGGTGATGGGGAGGAAGGTTGAAAAACTGTTTTTT.

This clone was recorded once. The CDR3, as DNA: TGTGCCAGTACAGGGACCGAAGCTTTCTTT. Translating it yields CASTGTEAFF. This chain joins TRBV19 and TRBJ1-1, with D tentatively TRBD1 (5 bases). Germline CDR1 is LNHDA and CDR2 is SQIVND (reference sequence). V was trimmed by 7 bases and J by 8 bases, leaving 8 bases between them. The CDR3 sequence is 10 residues long.

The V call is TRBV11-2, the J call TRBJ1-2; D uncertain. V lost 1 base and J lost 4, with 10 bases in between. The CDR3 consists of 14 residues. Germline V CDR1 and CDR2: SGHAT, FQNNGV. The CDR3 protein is CASSLGRDGYGYTF. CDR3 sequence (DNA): TGTGCCAGCAGCTTAGGGCGTGATGGCTATGGCTACACCTTC.

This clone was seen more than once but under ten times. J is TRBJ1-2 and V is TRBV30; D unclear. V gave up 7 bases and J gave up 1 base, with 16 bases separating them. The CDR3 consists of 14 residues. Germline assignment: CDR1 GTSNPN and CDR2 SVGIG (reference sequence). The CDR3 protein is CALGRVNGNYGYTF. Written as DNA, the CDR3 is TGTGCCTTAGGACGGGTAAACGGTAACTATGGCTACACCTTC.

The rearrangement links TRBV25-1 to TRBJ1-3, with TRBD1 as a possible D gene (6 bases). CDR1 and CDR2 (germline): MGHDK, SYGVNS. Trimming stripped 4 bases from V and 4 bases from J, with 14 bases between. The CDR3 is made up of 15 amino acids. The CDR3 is CASSVPGARGNTIYF. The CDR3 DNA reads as TGTGCCAGCAGTGTACCGGGGGCGAGAGGAAACACCATATATTTT.

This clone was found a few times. The CDR3 coding sequence is TGTGCCAGCAGTCCACAAGGGGAGCAGTACTTC. Translated: CASSPQGEQYF. The genes are TRBV2 and TRBJ2-7; no firm D call. Per the germline V gene, CDR1 is SNHLY and CDR2 is FYNNEI. The ends were cut back, 5 bases at V and 7 bases at J, with 9 bases in the middle. This CDR3 is 11 amino acids long.

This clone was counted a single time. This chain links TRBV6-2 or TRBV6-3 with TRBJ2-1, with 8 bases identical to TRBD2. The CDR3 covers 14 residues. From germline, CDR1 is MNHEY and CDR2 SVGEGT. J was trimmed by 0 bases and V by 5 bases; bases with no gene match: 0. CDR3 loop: CASSSGSSYNEQFF. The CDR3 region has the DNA TGTGCCAGCAGTAGCGGGAGCTCCTACAATGAGCAGTTCTTC.

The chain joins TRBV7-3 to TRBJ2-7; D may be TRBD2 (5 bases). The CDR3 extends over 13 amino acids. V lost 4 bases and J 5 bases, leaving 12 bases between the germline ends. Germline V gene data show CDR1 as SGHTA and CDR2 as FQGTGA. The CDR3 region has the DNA TGTGCCAGCAGCTCTTCGGGGTGGAACGAGCAGTACTTC. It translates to CASSSSGWNEQYF.

The CDR3 sequence is CASSSRDKNTEKLFF. The CDR3 bases are TGTGCCAGCAGCTCAAGGGATAAAAACACCGAAAAACTGTTTTTT. The V and J genes are TRBV7-9 and TRBJ1-4; D uncertain. Germline V lookup: CDR1 SEHNR, CDR2 FQNEAQ (reference sequence). With 4 bases removed from V and 8 bases from J, the gap between germline ends came to 17 bases. CDR3 length: 15 residues.

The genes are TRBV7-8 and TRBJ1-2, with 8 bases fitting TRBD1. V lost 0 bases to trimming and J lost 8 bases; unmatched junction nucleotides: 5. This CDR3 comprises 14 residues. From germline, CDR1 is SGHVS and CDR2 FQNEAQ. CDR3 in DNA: TGTGCCAGCAGCTTAGCGAGGACAGGGAGAGGCTACACCTTC. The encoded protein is CASSLARTGRGYTF.

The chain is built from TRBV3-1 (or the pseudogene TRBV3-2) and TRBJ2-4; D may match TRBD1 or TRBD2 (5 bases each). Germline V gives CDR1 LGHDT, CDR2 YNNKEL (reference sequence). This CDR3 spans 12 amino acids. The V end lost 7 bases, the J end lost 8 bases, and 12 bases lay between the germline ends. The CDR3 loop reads CASTSMGDIQYF. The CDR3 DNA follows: TGTGCCAGCACCTCAATGGGGGACATTCAGTACTTC.